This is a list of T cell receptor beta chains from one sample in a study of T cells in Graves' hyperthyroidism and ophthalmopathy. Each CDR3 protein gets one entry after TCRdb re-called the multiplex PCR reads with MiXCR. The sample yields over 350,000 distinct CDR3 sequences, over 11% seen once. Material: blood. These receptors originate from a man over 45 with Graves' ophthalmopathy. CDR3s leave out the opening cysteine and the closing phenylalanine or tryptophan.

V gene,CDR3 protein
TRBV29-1,SVRPGQGVYEQY
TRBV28,ASSSRTRKETQY
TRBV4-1,ASSQDWGSDTQY
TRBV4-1,ASSQELAWSNEQF
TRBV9,ASSVGRDHNQPQH
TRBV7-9,ASSLDSSKETQY
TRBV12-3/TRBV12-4,ASSLAGERIQY
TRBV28,ASSLGRSEQF
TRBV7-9,ASSTATSGVYNEQF
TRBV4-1,ASSQRTGLNTEAF
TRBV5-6,ASSLETRGYYEQY
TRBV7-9,ASSSADHTDTQY
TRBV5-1,ASSKGQGFQETQY
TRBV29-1,SVEVSRSYT
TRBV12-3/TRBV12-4,ASSFAGGTDTQY